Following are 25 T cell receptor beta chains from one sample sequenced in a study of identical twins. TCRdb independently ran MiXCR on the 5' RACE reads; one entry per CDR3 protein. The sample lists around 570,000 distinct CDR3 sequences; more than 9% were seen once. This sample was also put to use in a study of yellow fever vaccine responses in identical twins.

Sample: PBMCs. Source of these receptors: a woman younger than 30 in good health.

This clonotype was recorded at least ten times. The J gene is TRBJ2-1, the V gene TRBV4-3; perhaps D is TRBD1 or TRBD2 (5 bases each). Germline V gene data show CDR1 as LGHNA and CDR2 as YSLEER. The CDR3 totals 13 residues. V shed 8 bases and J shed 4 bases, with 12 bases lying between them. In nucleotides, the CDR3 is TGCGCCAGCGGGGGTGAGCTGTACAATGAGCAGTTCTTC. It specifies CASGGELYNEQFF.

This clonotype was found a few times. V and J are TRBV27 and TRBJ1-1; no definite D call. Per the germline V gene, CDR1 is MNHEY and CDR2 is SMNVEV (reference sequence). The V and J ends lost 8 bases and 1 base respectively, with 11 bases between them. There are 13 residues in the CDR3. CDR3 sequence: CASRTPGNTEAFF. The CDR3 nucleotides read TGTGCCAGCCGTACTCCAGGGAACACTGAAGCTTTCTTT.

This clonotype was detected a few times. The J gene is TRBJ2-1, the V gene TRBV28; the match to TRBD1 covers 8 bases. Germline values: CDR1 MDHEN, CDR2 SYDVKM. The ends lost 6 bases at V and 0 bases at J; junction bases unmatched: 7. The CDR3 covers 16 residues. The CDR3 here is CASSLAGQGSYNEQFF. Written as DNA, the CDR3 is TGTGCCAGCAGCCTCGCTGGACAGGGCTCCTACAATGAGCAGTTCTTC. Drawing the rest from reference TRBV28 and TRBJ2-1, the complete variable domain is DVKVTQSSRYLVKRTGEKVFLECVQDMDHENMFWYRQDPGLGLRLIYFSYDVKMKEKGDIPEGYSVSREKKERFSLILESASTNQTSMYLCASSLAGQGSYNEQFFGPGTRLTVL.

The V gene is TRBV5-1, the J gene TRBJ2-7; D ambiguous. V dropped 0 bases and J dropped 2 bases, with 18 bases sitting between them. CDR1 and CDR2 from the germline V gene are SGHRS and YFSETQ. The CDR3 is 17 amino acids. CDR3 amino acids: CASSLANIGIPPYEQYF. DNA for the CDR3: TGCGCCAGCAGCTTGGCCAATATAGGTATACCCCCCTACGAGCAGTACTTC.

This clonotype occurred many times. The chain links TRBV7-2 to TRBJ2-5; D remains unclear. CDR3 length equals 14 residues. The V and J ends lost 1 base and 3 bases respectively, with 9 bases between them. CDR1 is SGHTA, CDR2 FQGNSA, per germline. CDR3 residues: CASSLDSFKETQYF. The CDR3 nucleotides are TGTGCCAGCAGCTTAGACTCTTTCAAAGAGACCCAGTACTTC.

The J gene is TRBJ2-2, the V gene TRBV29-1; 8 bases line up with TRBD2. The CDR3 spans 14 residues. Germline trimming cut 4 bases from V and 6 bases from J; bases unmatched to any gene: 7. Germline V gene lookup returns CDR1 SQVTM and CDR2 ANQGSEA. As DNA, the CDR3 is TGCAGCGTTGGAGGAGCGGGAGCGGCCGGGGAGCTGTTTTTT. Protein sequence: CSVGGAGAAGELFF.

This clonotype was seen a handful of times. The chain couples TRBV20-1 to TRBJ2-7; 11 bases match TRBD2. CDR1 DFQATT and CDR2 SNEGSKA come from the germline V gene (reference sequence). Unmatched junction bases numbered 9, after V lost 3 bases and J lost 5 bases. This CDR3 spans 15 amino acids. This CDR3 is CSASPSIAGGDEQYF. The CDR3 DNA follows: TGCAGTGCTAGCCCCTCAATAGCGGGAGGGGACGAGCAGTACTTC.

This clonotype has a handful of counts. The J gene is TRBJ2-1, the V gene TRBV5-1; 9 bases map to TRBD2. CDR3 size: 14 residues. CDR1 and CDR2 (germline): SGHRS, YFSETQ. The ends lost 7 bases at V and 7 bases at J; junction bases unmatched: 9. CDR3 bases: TGCGCCAGCTTTGCGGGAGGGTTATGGAATGAGCAGTTCTTC. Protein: CASFAGGLWNEQFF.

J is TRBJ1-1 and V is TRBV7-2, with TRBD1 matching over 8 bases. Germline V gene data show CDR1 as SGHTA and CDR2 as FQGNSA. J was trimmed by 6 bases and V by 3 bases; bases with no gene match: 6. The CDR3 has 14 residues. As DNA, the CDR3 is TGTGCCAGCAGCTTCAGGACAGGGCCCGCTGAAGCTTTCTTT. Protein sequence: CASSFRTGPAEAFF.

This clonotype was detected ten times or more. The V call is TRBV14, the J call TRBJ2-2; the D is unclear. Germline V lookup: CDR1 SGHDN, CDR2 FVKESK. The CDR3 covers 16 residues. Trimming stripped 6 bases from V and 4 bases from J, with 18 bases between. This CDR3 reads CASSRKISPATGELFF. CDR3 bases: TGTGCCAGCAGTCGGAAAATTAGCCCGGCCACCGGGGAGCTGTTTTTT. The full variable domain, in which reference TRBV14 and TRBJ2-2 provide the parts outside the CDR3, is EAGVTQFPSHSVIEKGQTVTLRCDPISGHDNLYWYRRVMGKEIKFLLHFVKESKQDESGMPNNRFLAERTGGTYSTLKVQPAELEDSGVYFCASSRKISPATGELFFGEGSRLTVL.

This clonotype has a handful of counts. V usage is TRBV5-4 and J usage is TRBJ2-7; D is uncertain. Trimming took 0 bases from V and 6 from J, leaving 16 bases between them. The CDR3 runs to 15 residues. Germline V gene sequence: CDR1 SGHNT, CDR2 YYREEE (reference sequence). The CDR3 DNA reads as TGTGCCAGCAGCTTGGAGACCGCAGCCGTCACCGAGCAGTACTTC. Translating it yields CASSLETAAVTEQYF.

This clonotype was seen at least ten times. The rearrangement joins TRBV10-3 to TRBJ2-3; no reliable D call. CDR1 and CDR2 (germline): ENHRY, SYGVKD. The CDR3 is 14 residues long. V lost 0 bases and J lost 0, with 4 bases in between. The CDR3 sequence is CAISESESTDTQYF. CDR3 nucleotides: TGTGCCATCAGTGAGTCCGAGAGCACAGATACGCAGTATTTT.

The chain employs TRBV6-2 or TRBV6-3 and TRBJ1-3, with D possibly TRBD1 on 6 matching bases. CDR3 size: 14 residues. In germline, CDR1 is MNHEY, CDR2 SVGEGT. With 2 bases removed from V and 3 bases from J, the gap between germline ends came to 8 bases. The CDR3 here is CASSYLDSGNTIYF. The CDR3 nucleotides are TGTGCCAGCAGTTACCTGGACAGTGGAAACACCATATATTTT.

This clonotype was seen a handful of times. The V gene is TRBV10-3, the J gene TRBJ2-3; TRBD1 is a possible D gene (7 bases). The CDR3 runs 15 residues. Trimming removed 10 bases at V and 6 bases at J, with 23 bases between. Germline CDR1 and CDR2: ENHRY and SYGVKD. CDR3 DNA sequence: TGTGCCACCGCCGGCCGGACAGGAGGGATGGATACGCAGTATTTT. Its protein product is CATAGRTGGMDTQYF.

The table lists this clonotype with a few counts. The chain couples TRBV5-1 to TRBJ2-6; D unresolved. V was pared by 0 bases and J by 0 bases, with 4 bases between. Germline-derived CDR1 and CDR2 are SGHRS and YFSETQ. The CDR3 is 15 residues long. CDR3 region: CASSLGNSGANVLTF. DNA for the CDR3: TGCGCCAGCAGCTTGGGGAACTCTGGGGCCAACGTCCTGACTTTC.

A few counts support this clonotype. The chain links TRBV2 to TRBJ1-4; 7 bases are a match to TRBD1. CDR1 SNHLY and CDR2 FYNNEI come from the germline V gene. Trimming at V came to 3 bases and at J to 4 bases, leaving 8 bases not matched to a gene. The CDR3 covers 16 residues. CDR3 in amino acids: CASSDDWGTVNEKLFF. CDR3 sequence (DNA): TGTGCCAGCAGTGATGATTGGGGGACAGTTAATGAAAAACTGTTTTTT.

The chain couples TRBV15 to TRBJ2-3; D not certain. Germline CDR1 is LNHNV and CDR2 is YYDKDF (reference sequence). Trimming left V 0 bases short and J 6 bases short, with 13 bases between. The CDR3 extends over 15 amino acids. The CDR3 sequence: CATSRDGSSQDTQYF. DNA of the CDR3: TGTGCCACCAGCAGAGATGGCTCGAGTCAGGATACGCAGTATTTT.

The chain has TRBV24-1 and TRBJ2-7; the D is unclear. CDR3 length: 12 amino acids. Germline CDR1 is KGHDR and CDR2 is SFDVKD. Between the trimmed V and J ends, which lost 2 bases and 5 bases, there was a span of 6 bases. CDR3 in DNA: TGTGCCACCAGTGATTGGTCCAACGAGCAGTACTTC. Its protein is CATSDWSNEQYF.

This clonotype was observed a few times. The CDR3 is CASSGTGTAGLVWVDEQFF. DNA for the CDR3: TGTGCCAGCAGTGGTACCGGGACAGCTGGACTAGTGTGGGTCGATGAGCAGTTCTTC. The chain recombines TRBV27 with TRBJ2-1; TRBD1 or TRBD2 may be the D gene (7 bases each). The CDR3 length is 19 residues. V was cut by 5 bases and J by 8 bases, with 31 bases left in between. Germline loops: CDR1 MNHEY, CDR2 SMNVEV (reference sequence).

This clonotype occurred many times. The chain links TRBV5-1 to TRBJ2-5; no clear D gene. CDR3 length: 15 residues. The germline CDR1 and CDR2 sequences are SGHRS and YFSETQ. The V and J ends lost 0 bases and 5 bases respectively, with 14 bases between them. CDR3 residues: CASSLGLDPRETQYF. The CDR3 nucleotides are TGCGCCAGCAGCTTGGGTCTGGACCCCAGGGAGACCCAGTACTTC.

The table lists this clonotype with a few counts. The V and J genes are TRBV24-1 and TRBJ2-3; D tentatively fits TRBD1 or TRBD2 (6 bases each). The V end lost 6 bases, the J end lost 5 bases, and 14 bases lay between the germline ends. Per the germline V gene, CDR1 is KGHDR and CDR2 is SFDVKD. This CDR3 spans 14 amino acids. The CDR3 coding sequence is TGTGCCACCAGTTGGGGGGCCGAGGGAGATACGCAGTATTTT. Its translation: CATSWGAEGDTQYF.

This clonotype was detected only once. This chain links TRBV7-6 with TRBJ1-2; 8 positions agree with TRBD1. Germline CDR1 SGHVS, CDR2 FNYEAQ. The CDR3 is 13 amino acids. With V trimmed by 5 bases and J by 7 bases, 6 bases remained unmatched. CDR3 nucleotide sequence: TGTGCCAGCAGCCATGACAGGGGTGGTGGCTACACCTTC. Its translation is CASSHDRGGGYTF.

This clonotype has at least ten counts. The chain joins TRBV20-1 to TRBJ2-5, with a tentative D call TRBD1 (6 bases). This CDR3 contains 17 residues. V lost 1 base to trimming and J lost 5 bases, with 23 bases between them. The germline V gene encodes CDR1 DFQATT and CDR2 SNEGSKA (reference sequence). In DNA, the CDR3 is TGCAGTGCTAGAGGAGGAGAGTCCCAGGGGATATCGGAGACCCAGTACTTC. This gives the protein CSARGGESQGISETQYF.

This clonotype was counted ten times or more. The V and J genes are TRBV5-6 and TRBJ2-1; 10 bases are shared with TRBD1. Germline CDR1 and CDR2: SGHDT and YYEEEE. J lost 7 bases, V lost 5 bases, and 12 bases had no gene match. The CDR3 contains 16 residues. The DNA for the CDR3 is TGTGCCAGCAGAACCCGGGACAGGGGACGAAAAAATGAGCAGTTCTTC. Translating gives CASRTRDRGRKNEQFF.

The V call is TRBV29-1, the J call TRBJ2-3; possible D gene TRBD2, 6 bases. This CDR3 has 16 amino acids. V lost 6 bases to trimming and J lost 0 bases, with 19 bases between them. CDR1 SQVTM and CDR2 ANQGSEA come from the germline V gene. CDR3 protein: CSVMGLITKSTDTQYF. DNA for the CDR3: TGCAGCGTGATGGGACTCATCACAAAAAGCACAGATACGCAGTATTTT.